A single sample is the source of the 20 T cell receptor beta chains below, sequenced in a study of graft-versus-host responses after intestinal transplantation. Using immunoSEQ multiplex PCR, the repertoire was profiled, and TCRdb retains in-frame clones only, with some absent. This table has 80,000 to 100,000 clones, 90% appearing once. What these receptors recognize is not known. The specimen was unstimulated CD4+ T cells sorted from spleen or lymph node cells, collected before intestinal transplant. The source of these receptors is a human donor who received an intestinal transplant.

CDR3 sequence: CASSLGSGGSTDTQYF. DNA of the CDR3: TGCGCCAGCAGCTTGGGGTCAGGGGGTTCCACAGATACGCAGTATTTT. This chain connects TRBV5-1 to TRBJ2-3; TRBD1 matches at 7 bases. V dropped 0 bases and J dropped 2; count of bases not matched to a gene: 6. The CDR3 runs 16 residues. Per germline, CDR1 SGHRS and CDR2 YFSETQ.

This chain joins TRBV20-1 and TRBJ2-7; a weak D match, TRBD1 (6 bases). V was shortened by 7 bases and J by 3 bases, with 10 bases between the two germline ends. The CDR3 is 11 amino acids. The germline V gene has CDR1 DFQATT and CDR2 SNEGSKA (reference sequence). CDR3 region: CSGTANYEQYF. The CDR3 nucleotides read TGCAGTGGGACAGCAAACTACGAGCAGTACTTC.

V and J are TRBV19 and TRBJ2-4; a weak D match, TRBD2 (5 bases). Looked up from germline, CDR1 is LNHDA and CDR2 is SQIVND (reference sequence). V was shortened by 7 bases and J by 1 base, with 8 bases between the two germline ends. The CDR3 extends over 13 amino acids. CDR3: CASTGIAKNIQYF. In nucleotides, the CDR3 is TGTGCCAGTACCGGGATTGCCAAAAACATTCAGTACTTC. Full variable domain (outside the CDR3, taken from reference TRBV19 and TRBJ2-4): DGGITQSPKYLFRKEGQNVTLSCEQNLNHDAMYWYRQDPGQGLRLIYYSQIVNDFQKGDIAEGYSVSREKKESFPLTVTSAQKNPTAFYLCASTGIAKNIQYFGAGTRLSVL.

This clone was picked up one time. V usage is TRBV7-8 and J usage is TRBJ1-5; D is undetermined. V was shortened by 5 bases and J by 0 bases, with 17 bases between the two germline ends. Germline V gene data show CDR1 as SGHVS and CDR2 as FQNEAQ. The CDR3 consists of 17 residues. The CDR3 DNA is TGTGCCAGCAGCCCTAGTACCAGATTATATAGCAATCAGCCCCAGCATTTT. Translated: CASSPSTRLYSNQPQHF.

CDR3 residues: CASRDRGLSGANVLTF. The CDR3 DNA is TGTGCCAGCAGGGACAGGGGCCTCTCTGGGGCCAACGTCCTGACTTTC. The chain uses TRBV13 and TRBJ2-6, with 9 bases lining up with TRBD1. With 6 bases clipped from V and 0 bases from J, the junction kept 3 bases outside the gene matches. The CDR3 runs 16 residues. From germline, CDR1 is PRHDT and CDR2 FYEKMQ (reference sequence).

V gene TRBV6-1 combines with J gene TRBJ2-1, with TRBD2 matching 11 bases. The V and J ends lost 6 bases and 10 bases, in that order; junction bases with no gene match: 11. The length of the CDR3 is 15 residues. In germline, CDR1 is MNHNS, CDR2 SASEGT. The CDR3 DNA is TGTGCCAGCAGCAATAATGACAGACTAGCGGGGGAGCAGTTCTTC. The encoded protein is CASSNNDRLAGEQFF.

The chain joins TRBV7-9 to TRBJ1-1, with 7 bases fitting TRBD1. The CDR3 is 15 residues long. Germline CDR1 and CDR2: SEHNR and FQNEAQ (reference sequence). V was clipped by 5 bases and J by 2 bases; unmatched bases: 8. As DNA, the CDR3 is TGTGCCAGCAGCGGCACACAGGGGATTAACACTGAAGCTTTCTTT. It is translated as CASSGTQGINTEAFF.

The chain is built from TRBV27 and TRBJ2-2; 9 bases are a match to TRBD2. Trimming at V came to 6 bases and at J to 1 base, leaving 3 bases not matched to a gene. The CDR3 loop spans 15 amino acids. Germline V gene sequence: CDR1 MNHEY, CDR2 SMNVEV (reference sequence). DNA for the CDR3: TGTGCCAGCAGCTGCGGGGGGGGGAACACCGGGGAGCTGTTTTTT. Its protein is CASSCGGGNTGELFF.

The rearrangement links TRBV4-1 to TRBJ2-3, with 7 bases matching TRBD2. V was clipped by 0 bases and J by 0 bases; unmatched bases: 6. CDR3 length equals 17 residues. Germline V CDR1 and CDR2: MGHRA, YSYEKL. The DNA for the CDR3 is TGCGCCAGCAGCCAAGAGGGGACTACGGCTAGCACAGATACGCAGTATTTT. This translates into CASSQEGTTASTDTQYF.

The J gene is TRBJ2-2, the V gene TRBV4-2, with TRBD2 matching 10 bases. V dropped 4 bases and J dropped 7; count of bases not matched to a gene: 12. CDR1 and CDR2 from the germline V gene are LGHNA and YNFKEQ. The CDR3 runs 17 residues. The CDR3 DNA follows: TGTGCCAGCAGCCCTATAGCGGGGGGCCGAGGGGGCGGGGAGCTGTTTTTT. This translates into CASSPIAGGRGGGELFF.

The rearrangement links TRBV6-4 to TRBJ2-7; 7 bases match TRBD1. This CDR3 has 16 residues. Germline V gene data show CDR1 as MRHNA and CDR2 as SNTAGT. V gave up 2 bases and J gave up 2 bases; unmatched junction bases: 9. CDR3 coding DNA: TGTGCCAGCAGTGACACCCTACCGGGACAGACCTACGAGCAGTACTTC. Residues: CASSDTLPGQTYEQYF.

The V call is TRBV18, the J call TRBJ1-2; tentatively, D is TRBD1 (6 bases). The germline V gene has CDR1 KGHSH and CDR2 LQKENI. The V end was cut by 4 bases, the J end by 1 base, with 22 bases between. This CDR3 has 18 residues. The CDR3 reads CASSQAHPGGPHNYGYTF. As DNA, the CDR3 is TGTGCCAGCTCACAGGCCCATCCGGGGGGGCCACATAACTATGGCTACACCTTC.

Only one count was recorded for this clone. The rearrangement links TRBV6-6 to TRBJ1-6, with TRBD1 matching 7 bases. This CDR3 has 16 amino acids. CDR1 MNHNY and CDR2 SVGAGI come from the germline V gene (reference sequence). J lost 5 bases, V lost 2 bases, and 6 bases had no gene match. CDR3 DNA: TGTGCCAGCAGTTACCGAACAGGGGAGAATAATTCACCCCTCCACTTT. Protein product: CASSYRTGENNSPLHF.

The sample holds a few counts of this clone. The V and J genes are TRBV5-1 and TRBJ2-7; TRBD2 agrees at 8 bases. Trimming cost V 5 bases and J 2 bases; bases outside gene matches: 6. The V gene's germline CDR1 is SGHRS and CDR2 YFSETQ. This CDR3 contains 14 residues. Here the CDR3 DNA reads TGCGCCAGCAGGAGTGGAGCGGGGGCCTACGAGCAGTACTTC. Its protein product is CASRSGAGAYEQYF.

CDR3 region: CASSGGGGTDTQYF. In DNA form, the CDR3 reads TGTGCCAGCAGTGGTGGGGGGGGGACAGATACGCAGTATTTT. The V gene is TRBV2, the J gene TRBJ2-3, with TRBD2 matching over 7 bases. This CDR3 contains 14 residues. CDR1 is SNHLY, CDR2 FYNNEI, per germline. Germline trimming cut 4 bases from V and 3 bases from J; bases unmatched to any gene: 4.

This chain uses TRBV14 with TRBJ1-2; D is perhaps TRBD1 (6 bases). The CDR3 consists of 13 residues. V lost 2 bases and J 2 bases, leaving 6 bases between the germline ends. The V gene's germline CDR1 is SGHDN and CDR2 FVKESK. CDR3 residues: CASSQTGNYGYTF. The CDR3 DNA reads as TGTGCCAGCAGCCAAACAGGGAACTATGGCTACACCTTC.

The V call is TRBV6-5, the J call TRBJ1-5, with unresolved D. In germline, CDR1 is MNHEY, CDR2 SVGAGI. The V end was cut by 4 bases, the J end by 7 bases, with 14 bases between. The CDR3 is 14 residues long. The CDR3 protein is CASSSGRFQQPQHF. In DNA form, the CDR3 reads TGTGCCAGCAGTTCCGGGAGGTTTCAGCAGCCCCAGCATTTT.

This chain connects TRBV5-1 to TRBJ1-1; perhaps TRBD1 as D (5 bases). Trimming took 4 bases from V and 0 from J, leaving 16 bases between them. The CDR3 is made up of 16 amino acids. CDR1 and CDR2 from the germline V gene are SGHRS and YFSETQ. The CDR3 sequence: CASSPPSQALNTEAFF. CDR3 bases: TGCGCCAGCAGCCCCCCATCACAGGCCCTGAACACTGAAGCTTTCTTT.

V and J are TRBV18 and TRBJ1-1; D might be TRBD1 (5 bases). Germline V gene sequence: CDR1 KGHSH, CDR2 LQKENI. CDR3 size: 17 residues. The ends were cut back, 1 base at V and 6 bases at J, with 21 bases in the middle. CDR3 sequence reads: CASSPLNARGGDAEAFF. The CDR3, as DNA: TGTGCCAGCTCACCACTTAACGCTCGGGGGGGGGACGCTGAAGCTTTCTTT.

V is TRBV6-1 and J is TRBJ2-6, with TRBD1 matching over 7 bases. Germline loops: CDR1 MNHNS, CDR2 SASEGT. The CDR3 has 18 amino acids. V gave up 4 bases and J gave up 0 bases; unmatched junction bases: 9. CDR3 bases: TGTGCCAGCAGTGCGGCCGACAGGGCCCACTCTGGGGCCAACGTCCTGACTTTC. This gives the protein CASSAADRAHSGANVLTF.